This T cell receptor beta chain was sequenced for a study of shared clonotypes between healthy human individuals. About the research overall: Per-donor plates numbered three CD4 naive, three CD4 memory, two CD8 naive and one CD8 memory.

The V gene end was trimmed by 4 bases and the J gene end by 8 bases; junction bases not matched to a gene: 7. There are 13 residues in the CDR3. Per the germline V gene, CDR1 is SGHTA and CDR2 is FQGNSA. Worth noting for this clone: Antigen specificity is unknown.

Assay execution took place at the deep level. Some 30,000 T cell genomes, or about 200 ng DNA, went into the sorted-subset replicate PCRs. Profiling relied on immunoSEQ multiplex PCR, and the TCRdb table lists in-frame clones only, not all of them. The sample includes some 2.4 million clones, roughly 93% seen only once; the top ten take 0.36%. Study findings and constraints: Clonotype sharing levels among donors were expected to vary with sequencing depth.

This TCR was sampled from a man younger than 35 in good health. Some clones in this sample may be carry-over from other donors' samples. The sample comprised naive CD4+ T cells from PBMCs. Subset of the sample: CD45RA+ positively selected. The chain is built from TRBV7-2 and TRBJ1-2, with 7 bases matching TRBD1. The CDR3 protein is CASSSLDRRGYTF. The CDR3 DNA reads TGTGCCAGCAGCTCCCTGGACAGGCGAGGCTACACCTTC.